This is a list of T cell receptor beta chains from one sample in a study of blood T cell repertoires in COVID-19. Some clones are missing from TCRdb's copy, which holds only in-frame ones; the method was immunoSEQ multiplex PCR. This sample has about 160,000 clones, with over 80% found just once. Sequences were obtained from peripheral blood. The receptors shown here come from a woman aged 60-75 years with acute or convalescent COVID-19. Both conserved end residues are part of each CDR3. The order of the fields is clone size, V gene, J gene, D gene, CDR3 DNA, CDR3 protein. The D gene is left open where the match is weak. Rows give clone size only sometimes, using once, few, many, or a class for an expanded clone.

>NA|TRBV29-1|TRBJ1-2|NA
TGCAGCGTTAATCGGGGTAACTATGGCTACACCTTC
CSVNRGNYGYTF
>NA|TRBV28|TRBJ1-6|TRBD1
TGTGCCAGCAGATCGACAGGGGGCTATTCACCCCTCCACTTT
CASRSTGGYSPLHF
>NA|TRBV5-6|TRBJ1-6|NA
TGTGCCAGCAGTCAAACGGGCCTCAGGGGTGCAAGTTCACCCCTCCACTTT
CASSQTGLRGASSPLHF
>NA|TRBV2|TRBJ1-6|NA
TGTGCCAGCAGTGGGCAGGGTGGATCACCCCTCCACTTT
CASSGQGGSPLHF
>once|TRBV27|TRBJ1-1|NA
TGTGCCAGCCATGGGCGGGGGCGACTCAACACTGAAGCTTTCTTT
CASHGRGRLNTEAFF
>NA|TRBV6-5|TRBJ2-1|NA
TGTGCCAGCAGTTCAAACAGGGTGAAGAATGAGCAGTTCTTC
CASSSNRVKNEQFF
>NA|TRBV7-3|TRBJ1-2|TRBD1
TGTGCCAGCAGCTTAAATCCCGGACAGGGGGTGGATGGCTACACCTTC
CASSLNPGQGVDGYTF
>NA|TRBV12-3/TRBV12-4|TRBJ2-7|NA
TGTGCCAGCAGCATTGGACAGCCTTACGAGCAGTACTTC
CASSIGQPYEQYF
>NA|TRBV29-1|TRBJ2-3|TRBD2
TGCAGCGTTGTCAGGGCGGGGGATTCCACAGATACGCAGTATTTT
CSVVRAGDSTDTQYF
>NA|TRBV10-3|TRBJ1-3|NA
TGTGCCATCCAGCTACCAGGGCCTGGAAACACCATATATTTT
CAIQLPGPGNTIYF
>few|TRBV24-1|TRBJ1-4|NA
TGTGCCACCAGTGACCCTATCAGCGGTCCCGAAAAACTGTTTTTT
CATSDPISGPEKLFF
>NA|TRBV3-1/TRBV3-2|TRBJ2-5|NA
TGTGCCAGCAGCCAAGCCGCTACGAGGGTCGAGGAGACCCAGTACTTC
CASSQAATRVEETQYF
>NA|TRBV9|TRBJ2-1|NA
TGTGCCAGCAGCGTAGGCGGCAGTCGTTCCTACAATGAGCAGTTCTTC
CASSVGGSRSYNEQFF
>NA|TRBV2|TRBJ2-3|TRBD1
TGTGCCAGCAAACACAGGGGGCCCGCAGATACGCAGTATTTT
CASKHRGPADTQYF
>NA|TRBV7-3|TRBJ2-3|TRBD2
TGTGCCAGCAGCTTGTCGGGGGGGCCGGATACGCAGTATTTT
CASSLSGGPDTQYF
>NA|TRBV25-1|TRBJ1-4|NA
TGTGCCAGCAGTGAATTCAGAGGACAGAGTGAAAAACTGTTTTTT
CASSEFRGQSEKLFF
>NA|TRBV6-5|TRBJ2-6|NA
TGTGCCAGCAGTTACTCCCTCAGCTCTGGGGCCAACGTCCTGACTTTC
CASSYSLSSGANVLTF
>NA|TRBV3-1/TRBV3-2|TRBJ2-1|NA
TGTGCCAGCAGCCAGTACCTAGGGGGGGTTGAGCAGTTCTTC
CASSQYLGGVEQFF
>NA|TRBV6-2/TRBV6-3|TRBJ1-5|NA
TGTGCCAGCAGTCAAAACCGAGCTCAGCCCCAGCATTTT
CASSQNRAQPQHF
>few|TRBV19|TRBJ2-1|TRBD1
TGTGCCAGTAGTCCCCGGGACAGGGGGTCAAATGAGCAGTTCTTC
CASSPRDRGSNEQFF